The 16 T cell receptor beta chains reported below all come from one sample, sequenced in a study of shared clonotypes between healthy human individuals. The protocol was immunoSEQ multiplex PCR, while the TCRdb copy is restricted to in-frame clones and leaves out a portion. This sample has more than 1.2 million clones, with approximately 98.5% found just once. Sequencing was performed on naive CD4+ T cells sorted from blood. The subset here: CD45RA+ positively selected. These receptors originate from a man aged 30-40 years in good health.

The chain couples TRBV2 to TRBJ1-2, with 7 bases lining up with TRBD1. The CDR3 is made up of 14 amino acids. Germline values: CDR1 SNHLY, CDR2 FYNNEI. The trim removed 6 bases at V and 1 base at J, leaving 5 bases unmatched. CDR3 loop: CASRVTGINYGYTF. The CDR3 DNA reads as TGTGCCAGCAGGGTGACAGGGATTAACTATGGCTACACCTTC.

This clone was seen once. Different DNA sequences within this sample yield the same CDR3. The chain is built from TRBV25-1 and TRBJ2-1; perhaps TRBD2 as D (5 bases). CDR3 length: 15 amino acids. Germline V CDR1 and CDR2: MGHDK, SYGVNS. With 1 base removed from V and 0 bases from J, the gap between germline ends came to 7 bases. For the CDR3, the DNA is TGTGCCAGCAGTGAATCGGGGAGCTCCTACAATGAGCAGTTCTTC. As protein: CASSESGSSYNEQFF.

The rearrangement links TRBV5-1 to TRBJ2-7; maybe TRBD1 (6 bases). The CDR3 is made up of 16 amino acids. V was pared by 2 bases and J by 1 base, with 16 bases between. The germline CDR1 and CDR2 sequences are SGHRS and YFSETQ. DNA for the CDR3: TGCGCCAGCAGCTTTAAACCGGGACACTCATCCTACGAGCAGTACTTC. The encoded protein is CASSFKPGHSSYEQYF.

J is TRBJ1-2 and V is TRBV28; D gene unclear. With 3 bases removed from V and 6 bases from J, the gap between germline ends came to 2 bases. The germline V gene encodes CDR1 MDHEN and CDR2 SYDVKM. The CDR3 runs to 10 residues. The CDR3 spells CASSFDGYTF. As DNA, the CDR3 is TGTGCCAGCAGTTTTGATGGCTACACCTTC.

About this clone itself: Within the sample, other DNA sequences also encode this same CDR3. This chain joins TRBV7-9 and TRBJ2-7; no firm D call. Germline V gene data show CDR1 as SEHNR and CDR2 as FQNEAQ (reference sequence). This CDR3 has 10 amino acids. V dropped 5 bases and J dropped 2 bases, with 1 base sitting between them. The CDR3 region is CASSPYEQYF. CDR3 sequence (DNA): TGTGCCAGCAGCCCCTACGAGCAGTACTTC. Looking up the rest from reference TRBV7-9 and TRBJ2-7 gives the full variable domain: DTGVSQNPRHKITKRGQNVTFRCDPISEHNRLYWYRQTLGQGPEFLTYFQNEAQLEKSRLLSDRFSAERPKGSFSTLEIQRTEQGDSAMYLCASSPYEQYFGPGTRLTVT.

The V and J genes are TRBV30 and TRBJ1-1; possibly TRBD1 for D (5 bases). This CDR3 comprises 15 residues. Trimming cost V 0 bases and J 4 bases, with 15 bases left between them. CDR1 and CDR2 from the germline V gene are GTSNPN and SVGIG (reference sequence). CDR3 sequence reads: CAWSVKGWGGTEAFF. The CDR3 DNA follows: TGTGCCTGGAGTGTAAAAGGTTGGGGCGGCACTGAAGCTTTCTTT.

The chain employs TRBV5-1 and TRBJ2-1; D is perhaps TRBD1 (7 bases). There are 14 residues in the CDR3. The ends were cut back, 3 bases at V and 12 bases at J, with 19 bases in the middle. CDR1 and CDR2 (germline): SGHRS, YFSETQ. CDR3: CASSSTGAAGRQFF. The CDR3 nucleotides are TGCGCCAGCAGCTCCACAGGGGCCGCCGGGAGGCAGTTCTTC.

V usage is TRBV29-1 and J usage is TRBJ1-1; the D is unclear. The V and J ends lost 4 bases and 0 bases respectively, with 15 bases between them. The CDR3 consists of 15 residues. Germline assignment: CDR1 SQVTM and CDR2 ANQGSEA. Here the CDR3 DNA reads TGCAGCGTTGTTCTGATTATGGGGATGAACACTGAAGCTTTCTTT. This codes for CSVVLIMGMNTEAFF.

The chain links TRBV30 to TRBJ2-3, with D possibly TRBD1 on 5 matching bases. Per the germline V gene, CDR1 is GTSNPN and CDR2 is SVGIG (reference sequence). Trimming took 0 bases from V and 3 from J, leaving 7 bases between them. The length of the CDR3 is 13 residues. CDR3 in DNA: TGTGCCTGGAGTGTAGACAGAACAGATACGCAGTATTTT. It is translated as CAWSVDRTDTQYF.

V is TRBV10-3 and J is TRBJ2-1; D unclear. This CDR3 is built from 16 residues. The V gene lost 0 bases and the J gene lost 9 bases, with 18 bases spanning the gap. In germline, CDR1 is ENHRY, CDR2 SYGVKD. For the CDR3, the DNA is TGTGCCATCAGTGAGTCCGATGGAATGAATGGTAGTGAGCAGTTCTTC. This encodes CAISESDGMNGSEQFF.

This clone was recorded only once. This chain connects TRBV28 to TRBJ1-2, with TRBD1 identical over 7 bases. This CDR3 is built from 17 residues. Unmatched junction bases numbered 16, after V lost 2 bases and J lost 7 bases. Germline assignment: CDR1 MDHEN and CDR2 SYDVKM. The DNA for the CDR3 is TGTGCCAGCAGTTTAAGGGGACAGCATATGACTATTGGTGGCTACACCTTC. Its protein is CASSLRGQHMTIGGYTF.

The chain joins TRBV5-5 to TRBJ1-1, with 7 nucleotides matching TRBD1. The CDR3 spans 15 residues. In germline, CDR1 is SGHKS, CDR2 YYEKEE (reference sequence). The V and J ends lost 4 bases and 1 base, in that order; junction bases with no gene match: 7. DNA for the CDR3: TGTGCCAGCAGCCCACGGGACAGTTCGAACACTGAAGCTTTCTTT. Translated, it gives CASSPRDSSNTEAFF.

This chain joins TRBV27 and TRBJ2-7; TRBD1 aligns across 11 bases. Germline values: CDR1 MNHEY, CDR2 SMNVEV (reference sequence). Trimming cost V 3 bases and J 5 bases; bases outside gene matches: 9. This CDR3 has 16 amino acids. In nucleotides, the CDR3 is TGTGCCAGCAGTTTGCTGCGGGACAGGGGGTCCCACGAGCAGTACTTC. Translated: CASSLLRDRGSHEQYF.

The chain employs TRBV21-1 and TRBJ2-3; whether TRBD2, the table's D call, matches the DNA was not checked. TRBV21-1 is termed a pseudogene. This CDR3 has 16 residues. The CDR3 DNA reads as TGTGCCAGCACCATCGGACTAGCGGGACTCACAGATACGCAGTATTTT. Protein: CASTIGLAGLTDTQYF.

This chain joins TRBV10-3 and TRBJ2-1, with 7 nucleotides matching TRBD2. With V trimmed by 8 bases and J by 7 bases, 17 bases remained unmatched. Germline CDR1 is ENHRY and CDR2 is SYGVKD. The CDR3 contains 16 residues. The CDR3: CAILPERREFRNEQFF. CDR3 in DNA: TGTGCCATCCTCCCCGAGCGGCGGGAGTTTCGTAATGAGCAGTTCTTC.

Written as DNA, the CDR3 is TGTGCCACCAGCAGAGGGGTAAAAAGCCACGAGCAGTACTTC. Its protein product is CATSRGVKSHEQYF. The chain couples TRBV15 to TRBJ2-7; D is unresolved. This CDR3 is built from 14 residues. CDR1 is LNHNV, CDR2 YYDKDF, per germline (reference sequence). Trimming pared 1 base from V and 5 bases from J, leaving 12 bases between.